The 5 T cell receptor beta chains below were found in one sample sequenced in a study of vaccination effects on CD4 cells after COVID-19. The antigens these receptors bind are not known. Assay used: immunoSEQ multiplex PCR; TCRdb lists only in-frame clones, some missing. The sample includes more than 60,000 clones, 70% to 85% of them seen just once. Researchers isolated CD4+ T cells once approximately ten days of culture had elapsed. As their vaccination, participants received two doses of either BNT162b2 or mRNA-1273. Here the sequenced sample was CD4+ T cells from PBMCs cultured without peptide, taken after COVID-19 vaccination. The receptor source for this set is a human donor who received a COVID-19 vaccine.

V is TRBV3-1 (or the pseudogene TRBV3-2) and J is TRBJ1-4; D is perhaps TRBD1 (5 bases). The CDR3 spans 16 residues. In germline, CDR1 is LGHDT, CDR2 YNNKEL (reference sequence). V was cut by 4 bases and J by 8 bases, with 20 bases left in between. The CDR3 bases are TGTGCCAGCAGCCCCCGGGACCGAACTCGGGGAGAAAAACTGTTTTTT. It translates to CASSPRDRTRGEKLFF.

This chain links TRBV7-3 with TRBJ1-1; TRBD1 might be the D (5 bases). CDR3 length equals 13 residues. V lost 5 bases to trimming and J lost 6 bases, with 13 bases between them. CDR1 and CDR2 (germline): SGHTA, FQGTGA. Here the CDR3 DNA reads TGTGCCAGCAGCCCCACAGTGGGGGCTGAAGCTTTCTTT. Encoded protein: CASSPTVGAEAFF.

The rearrangement joins TRBV19 to TRBJ1-1; D uncertain. From germline, CDR1 is LNHDA and CDR2 SQIVND (reference sequence). This CDR3 has 13 amino acids. The V end was cut by 3 bases, the J end by 4 bases, with 9 bases between. Here the CDR3 reads CASSISGPTEAFF. The CDR3 bases are TGTGCCAGTAGTATCAGTGGCCCCACTGAAGCTTTCTTT.

V gene TRBV7-3 combines with J gene TRBJ1-1; D possibly corresponds to TRBD1 (5 bases). CDR1 and CDR2 from the germline V gene are SGHTA and FQGTGA. The CDR3 has 14 residues. The V end was cut by 2 bases, the J end by 1 base, with 8 bases between. The CDR3 bases are TGTGCCAGCAGCTTATCTGGGGGGAACACTGAAGCTTTCTTT. Translating gives CASSLSGGNTEAFF.

This clone was detected only a few times. The rearrangement uses TRBV19 and TRBJ1-3; unclear D gene. CDR3 length: 13 residues. Germline V gives CDR1 LNHDA, CDR2 SQIVND (reference sequence). V lost 5 bases and J lost 7, with 12 bases in between. The chain's CDR3 is CASSVKSGNTIYF. CDR3 sequence (DNA): TGTGCCAGTAGTGTGAAGTCGGGGAACACCATATATTTT.